A selection of T cell receptor beta chains follows, all from one sample in a study of T cell responses to AZD1222 COVID-19 vaccine. Sequencing was performed with immunoSEQ multiplex PCR; in TCRdb, only in-frame clones are kept and a portion is missing. The sample carries roughly 100,000 clones, approximately 86% recorded once. Sequencing was performed on peripheral blood, taken 28 days after the second dose of the MenACWY control vaccine. These TCRs come from an adult who received the MenACWY meningococcal vaccine as a control. CDR3s include the opening cysteine and the closing phenylalanine or tryptophan. D genes are given only for firm matches. Rows give clone size only sometimes, using once, few, many, or a class for an expanded clone.

D gene,J gene,clone size,V gene,CDR3 protein,CDR3 DNA
-,TRBJ1-6,-,TRBV21-1,CASSKVLRQGYNSPLHF,TGTGCCAGCAGCAAAGTTCTCCGTCAGGGGTATAATTCACCCCTCCACTTT
-,TRBJ1-1,-,TRBV19,CASMEGGALEAFF,TGTGCCAGTATGGAGGGAGGGGCCCTGGAGGCTTTCTTT
-,TRBJ1-3,-,TRBV7-7,CASSLIRGPGNTIYF,TGTGCCAGCAGCTTAATCAGGGGACCTGGAAACACCATATATTTT
TRBD2,TRBJ2-5,-,TRBV30,CAWSPPGTRNETQYF,TGTGCCTGGAGTCCGCCCGGGACTAGGAACGAGACCCAGTACTTC
TRBD2,TRBJ2-7,-,TRBV27,CASSLLGGSGSYEQYF,TGTGCCAGCAGTTTATTGGGCGGGAGCGGCTCCTACGAGCAGTACTTC
TRBD1,TRBJ1-6,-,TRBV4-1,CASSHLQGASSPLHF,TGCGCCAGCAGCCACCTCCAGGGGGCCAGCTCACCCCTCCACTTT
-,TRBJ2-5,few,TRBV10-3,CAISEGQETQYF,TGTGCCATCAGTGAGGGGCAAGAGACCCAGTACTTC
-,TRBJ1-2,few,TRBV9,CASSGVYGYTF,TGTGCCAGCAGTGGGGTCTATGGCTACACCTTC
-,TRBJ1-3,-,TRBV5-1,CASSPTQHYSGNTIYF,TGCGCCAGCAGCCCCACACAGCACTACTCTGGAAACACCATATATTTT
-,TRBJ1-2,-,TRBV28,CASSSSGTDHGYTF,TGTGCCAGCAGTTCATCCGGGACGGACCATGGCTACACCTTC
-,TRBJ2-7,few,TRBV5-6,CASSLSPYEQYF,TGTGCCAGCAGCTTGTCGCCCTACGAGCAGTACTTC
-,TRBJ2-7,-,TRBV6-5,CASSHRPRYEQYF,TGTGCCAGCAGCCACCGTCCCCGGTACGAGCAGTACTTC
TRBD1,TRBJ2-3,-,TRBV11-3,CASSLDPHSTGSSTDTQYF,TGTGCCAGCAGCTTAGATCCCCACTCGACAGGGAGTAGCACAGATACGCAGTATTTT
-,TRBJ1-4,-,TRBV7-2,CASSLPLAGTEKLFF,TGTGCCAGCAGCTTACCTCTAGCGGGTACGGAAAAACTGTTTTTT
-,TRBJ2-1,-,TRBV7-2,CASNPQWGGLREQFF,TGTGCCAGTAATCCCCAGTGGGGGGGCCTTCGGGAGCAGTTCTTC
-,TRBJ1-5,few,TRBV6-2/TRBV6-3,CASSYLWGYSNQPQHF,TGTGCCAGCAGTTACCTTTGGGGGTATAGCAATCAGCCCCAGCATTTT
-,TRBJ1-2,-,TRBV24-1,CATSDPYGVYYTF,TGTGCCACCAGTGACCCCTATGGGGTCTACTACACCTTC
-,TRBJ1-5,once,TRBV28,CASSPPRSSTTNQPQHF,TGTGCCAGCAGTCCCCCGAGGAGCTCTACCACCAATCAGCCCCAGCATTTT
-,TRBJ2-2,-,TRBV19,CASSVIETGTGELFF,TGTGCCAGTAGTGTCATCGAAACCGGGACCGGGGAGCTGTTTTTT
-,TRBJ1-1,-,TRBV2,CASSVRGTEAFF,TGTGCCAGCAGTGTTAGGGGCACTGAAGCTTTCTTT
-,TRBJ1-2,-,TRBV5-8,CASQTRGTARHGYTF,TGTGCCAGCCAAACCAGGGGTACAGCCCGGCATGGCTACACCTTC
-,TRBJ2-1,-,TRBV4-3,CASSLKPGLRNEQFF,TGCGCCAGCAGCCTCAAGCCGGGACTCCGCAATGAGCAGTTCTTC
TRBD2,TRBJ2-3,-,TRBV2,CASIRLAVSTDTQYF,TGTGCCAGCATTAGGCTAGCGGTTAGCACAGATACGCAGTATTTT